This T cell receptor beta chain was sequenced in a study of Ad26.COV2.S vaccination and SARS-CoV-2 variants. TCRdb keeps only in-frame clones here, not all; method: immunoSEQ multiplex PCR. The repertoire consists of about 320,000 clones, with about 86% occurring once and the leading ten covering less than 2%. Stated treatment: 19 received Ad26.COV2.S at low or high dose, single or two shots; about 5 received placebo; per-sample allocation not given. Day 63 following the first vaccine or placebo injection was when the samples were taken. Boston provided a donor who was an adult aged 18-55 years. This CDR3 has 13 residues. V was cut by 0 bases and J by 3 bases, with 4 bases left in between. From germline, CDR1 is SGHDT and CDR2 YYEEEE.

The origin of this receptor is a person aged 18-65 years who received the Ad26.COV2.S COVID-19 vaccine or a placebo. This chain uses TRBV5-6 with TRBJ1-3, with unresolved D. Sequenced here: peripheral blood, sampled in a trial of Ad26.COV2.S vaccine versus placebo. DNA for the CDR3: TGTGCCAGCAGCTTGGACCTTGGAAACACCATATATTTT. Its protein product is CASSLDLGNTIYF.